A selection of T cell receptor beta chains follows, all from one sample in a study of T cell responses to AZD1222 COVID-19 vaccine. Profiling relied on immunoSEQ multiplex PCR, and the TCRdb table lists in-frame clones only, not all of them. Altogether approximately 100,000 clones are present, about 92% being singletons, with the ten largest covering 0.95% to 1.5%. This material consisted of peripheral blood, taken on day 0 of AZD1222 vaccination. The receptors were sampled from an adult in good health. Both conserved end residues are part of each CDR3. A D gene is named only where the DNA matches it firmly. Rows may omit the clone size; those that give it use once, few, many or a size class.

V gene	clone size	D gene	J gene	CDR3 protein	CDR3 DNA
TRBV6-2/TRBV6-3	.	.	TRBJ2-5	CASSVRQETQYF	TGTGCCAGCAGTGTCCGCCAAGAGACCCAGTACTTC
TRBV5-1	once	.	TRBJ2-3	CASSLAGTSTDTQYF	TGCGCCAGCAGCTTGGCGGGGACTAGCACAGATACGCAGTATTTT
TRBV12-3/TRBV12-4	.	TRBD2	TRBJ2-1	CASSGGGHNEQFF	TGTGCCAGCAGTGGGGGGGGACACAATGAGCAGTTCTTC
TRBV19	once	TRBD1	TRBJ1-1	CASSIGQGATEAFF	TGTGCCAGTAGTATAGGACAGGGGGCCACTGAAGCTTTCTTT
TRBV30	.	.	TRBJ1-2	CAWSGSGGAYGYTF	TGTGCCTGGAGTGGTTCGGGGGGCGCCTATGGCTACACCTTC
TRBV5-4	.	.	TRBJ1-1	CASSESGLFGTEAFF	TGTGCCAGCAGCGAATCAGGGCTATTCGGCACTGAAGCTTTCTTT
TRBV7-3	.	TRBD1	TRBJ2-5	CASSLTGSGGETQYF	TGTGCCAGCAGCTTAACGGGCTCAGGGGGAGAGACCCAGTACTTC
TRBV7-3	.	.	TRBJ1-3	CASSLKLRAAATGNTIYF	TGTGCCAGCAGCTTAAAGTTGCGGGCCGCCGCCACTGGAAACACCATATATTTT
TRBV19	.	TRBD2	TRBJ2-3	CASSIALAGSGTDTQYF	TGTGCCAGTAGTATAGCTCTAGCGGGATCAGGGACAGATACGCAGTATTTT
TRBV6-1	.	.	TRBJ2-6	CASSESGANVLTF	TGTGCCAGCAGTGAATCCGGGGCCAACGTCCTGACTTTC
TRBV7-2	.	TRBD1	TRBJ2-2	CASSSPGGKNTGELFF	TGTGCCAGCAGCTCCCCAGGGGGTAAAAACACCGGGGAGCTGTTTTTT
TRBV19	.	TRBD2	TRBJ2-7	CASSITSGSYEQYF	TGTGCCAGTAGTATAACTAGCGGATCCTACGAGCAGTACTTC
TRBV7-9	.	.	TRBJ2-1	CASSFSSSYNEQFF	TGTGCCAGCAGCTTTTCTAGCTCCTACAATGAGCAGTTCTTC
TRBV5-1	once	TRBD2	TRBJ2-1	CASSLELAGAHEQFF	TGCGCCAGCAGCTTGGAACTAGCGGGGGCCCATGAGCAGTTCTTC
TRBV1	.	.	TRBJ1-5	CTSSQEGDRADQPQHF	TGCACCAGCAGCCAAGAAGGGGACAGGGCGGATCAGCCCCAGCATTTT
TRBV28	.	.	TRBJ1-1	CASSLPVNTEAFF	TGTGCCAGCAGTTTACCGGTGAACACTGAAGCTTTCTTT
TRBV19	.	.	TRBJ2-7	CASSRWWGNYEQYF	TGTGCCAGTAGTAGATGGTGGGGGAACTACGAGCAGTACTTC
TRBV4-2	.	.	TRBJ2-7	CASSQVGSANYEQYF	TGTGCCAGCAGCCAAGTTGGGTCGGCTAACTACGAGCAGTACTTC
TRBV6-5	.	.	TRBJ2-3	CASSYSPLGTDTQYF	TGTGCCAGCAGTTACTCGCCACTAGGCACAGATACGCAGTATTTT
TRBV28	.	.	TRBJ1-5	CASTPFREGGHQPQHF	TGTGCCAGCACCCCTTTCAGGGAGGGGGGGCATCAGCCCCAGCATTTT
TRBV3-1/TRBV3-2	.	TRBD2	TRBJ2-1	CASSPGTSGGYNEQFF	TGTGCCAGCAGCCCCGGGACTAGCGGGGGATACAATGAGCAGTTCTTC
TRBV7-2	.	TRBD1	TRBJ1-2	CASSLSETGVYGYTF	TGTGCCAGCAGCTTATCTGAGACAGGGGTCTATGGCTACACCTTC
TRBV28	.	TRBD1	TRBJ2-7	CASSGTGIYEQYF	TGTGCCAGCAGCGGGACAGGGATCTACGAGCAGTACTTC
TRBV7-6	.	TRBD1	TRBJ1-2	CASSPTTGGVVNGYTF	TGTGCCAGCAGCCCGACGACAGGGGGCGTTGTGAATGGCTACACCTTC
TRBV15	.	.	TRBJ2-7	CATSREAGRAYEQYF	TGTGCCACCAGCAGAGAGGCGGGACGGGCCTACGAGCAGTACTTC
TRBV2	.	.	TRBJ2-7	CASAREGAREQYF	TGTGCCAGCGCCAGGGAGGGGGCTCGGGAGCAGTACTTC
TRBV18	once	.	TRBJ1-5	CASSPWADNQPQHF	TGTGCCAGCTCACCTTGGGCAGACAATCAGCCCCAGCATTTT
TRBV24-1	.	.	TRBJ2-5	CATSDFRLEDQETQYF	TGTGCCACCAGTGATTTTCGGTTAGAGGATCAAGAGACCCAGTACTTC
TRBV28	once	.	TRBJ1-2	CASSLDRASYTF	TGTGCCAGCAGTTTAGATAGGGCAAGCTACACCTTC
TRBV7-9	.	.	TRBJ1-6	CASSFQGQATPLHF	TGTGCCAGCAGCTTTCAGGGCCAGGCGACACCCCTCCACTTT
TRBV13	.	TRBD2	TRBJ2-1	CASSLVVGTSGSYEQFF	TGTGCCAGCAGCTTAGTTGTTGGGACTAGCGGGAGCTATGAGCAGTTCTTC
TRBV5-1	.	TRBD2	TRBJ2-3	CASSSTSGRALDTDTQYF	TGCGCCAGCAGCTCGACTAGCGGGAGGGCCCTTGACACAGATACGCAGTATTTT
TRBV28	.	.	TRBJ1-1	CASSLTRWDEAFF	TGTGCCAGCAGTCTCACGCGATGGGATGAAGCTTTCTTT
TRBV5-5	.	TRBD1	TRBJ1-1	CASSHIQGMNTEAFF	TGTGCCAGCAGCCATATACAGGGGATGAACACTGAAGCTTTCTTT
TRBV29-1	.	.	TRBJ2-2	CSVEVWGAGTGELFF	TGCAGCGTTGAGGTTTGGGGGGCCGGAACCGGGGAGCTGTTTTTT
TRBV25-1	.	TRBD1	TRBJ1-2	CASSSQGGRGYTF	TGTGCCAGCAGTTCACAAGGGGGCCGTGGCTACACCTTC
TRBV19	.	.	TRBJ1-5	CASSGGGSNQPQHF	TGTGCCAGTAGTGGTGGGGGAAGCAATCAGCCCCAGCATTTT
TRBV11-3	.	.	TRBJ1-6	CASSLRPENSPLHF	TGTGCCAGCAGCCTCCGACCAGAGAATTCACCCCTCCACTTT
TRBV6-2/TRBV6-3	.	TRBD1	TRBJ1-1	CASSNPQGVRTEAFF	TGTGCCAGCAGTAATCCACAGGGGGTCAGGACTGAAGCTTTCTTT
TRBV15	.	.	TRBJ1-2	CATSRDRTPNYGYTF	TGTGCCACCAGCAGAGACAGGACCCCTAACTATGGCTACACCTTC
TRBV27	.	.	TRBJ2-7	CASSLSIGISYEQYF	TGTGCCAGCAGTTTATCTATCGGGATCTCCTACGAGCAGTACTTC
TRBV7-9	.	.	TRBJ1-1	CASSSDPGAEAFF	TGTGCCAGCAGCTCGGACCCGGGCGCTGAAGCTTTCTTT
TRBV10-3	.	.	TRBJ1-1	CAISDRMNTEAFF	TGTGCCATCAGTGACAGAATGAACACTGAAGCTTTCTTT
TRBV11-3	.	TRBD2	TRBJ2-1	CASSLIGGSDGEQFF	TGTGCCAGCAGCTTAATCGGCGGGAGTGACGGTGAGCAGTTCTTC